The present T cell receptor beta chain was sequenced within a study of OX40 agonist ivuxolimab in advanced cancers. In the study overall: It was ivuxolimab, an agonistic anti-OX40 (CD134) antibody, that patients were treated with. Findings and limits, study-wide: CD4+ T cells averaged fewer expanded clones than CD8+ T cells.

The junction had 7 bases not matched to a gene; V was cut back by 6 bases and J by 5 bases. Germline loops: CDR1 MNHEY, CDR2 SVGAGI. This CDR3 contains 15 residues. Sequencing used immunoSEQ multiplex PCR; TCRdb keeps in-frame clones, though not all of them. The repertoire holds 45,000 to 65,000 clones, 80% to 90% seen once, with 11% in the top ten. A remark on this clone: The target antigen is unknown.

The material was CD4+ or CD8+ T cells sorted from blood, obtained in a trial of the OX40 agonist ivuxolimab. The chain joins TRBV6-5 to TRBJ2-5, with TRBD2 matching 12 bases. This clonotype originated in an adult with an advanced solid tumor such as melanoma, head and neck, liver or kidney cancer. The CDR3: CASRPSGTSGETQYF. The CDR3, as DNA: TGTGCCAGCAGACCGTCCGGGACTAGCGGGGAGACCCAGTACTTC.